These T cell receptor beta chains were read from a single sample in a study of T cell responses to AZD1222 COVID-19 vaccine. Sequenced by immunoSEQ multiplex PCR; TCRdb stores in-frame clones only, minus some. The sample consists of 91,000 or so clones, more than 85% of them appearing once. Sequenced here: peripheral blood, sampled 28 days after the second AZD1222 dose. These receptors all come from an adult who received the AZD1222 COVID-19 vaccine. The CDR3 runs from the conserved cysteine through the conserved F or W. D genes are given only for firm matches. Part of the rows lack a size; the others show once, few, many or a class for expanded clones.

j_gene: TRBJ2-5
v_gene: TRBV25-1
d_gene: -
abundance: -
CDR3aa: CASSEYGVQETQYF
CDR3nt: TGTGCCAGCAGTGAATACGGGGTGCAAGAGACCCAGTACTTC

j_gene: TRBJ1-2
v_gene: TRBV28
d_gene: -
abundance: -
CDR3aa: CASNPRYDGYTF
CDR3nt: TGTGCCAGCAACCCCCGTTACGATGGCTACACCTTC

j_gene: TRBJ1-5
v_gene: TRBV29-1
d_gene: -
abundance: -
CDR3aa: CSVVDSPYEPQHF
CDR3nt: TGCAGCGTTGTGGACAGTCCCTATGAGCCCCAGCATTTT

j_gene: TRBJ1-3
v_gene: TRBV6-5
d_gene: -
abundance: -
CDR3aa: CATRTGGGNTIYF
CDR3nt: TGTGCCACCCGCACAGGCGGCGGAAACACCATATATTTT

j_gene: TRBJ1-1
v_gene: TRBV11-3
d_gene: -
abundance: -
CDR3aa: CASSLVENTEAFF
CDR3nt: TGTGCCAGCAGCTTAGTGGAGAACACTGAAGCTTTCTTT

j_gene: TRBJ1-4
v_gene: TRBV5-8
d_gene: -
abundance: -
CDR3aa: CASSLGNPSEKLFF
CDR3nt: TGTGCCAGCAGCTTGGGCAATCCGAGTGAAAAACTGTTTTTT

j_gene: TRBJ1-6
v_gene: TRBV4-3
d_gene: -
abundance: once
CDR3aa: CASSLIPRAGNSPLHF
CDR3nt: TGCGCCAGCAGTCTAATCCCCAGGGCGGGAAATTCACCCCTCCACTTT

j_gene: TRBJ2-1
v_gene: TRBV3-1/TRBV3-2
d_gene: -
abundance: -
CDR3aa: CASSQGPGSNEQFF
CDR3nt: TGTGCCAGCAGCCAAGGGCCGGGTTCCAATGAGCAGTTCTTC

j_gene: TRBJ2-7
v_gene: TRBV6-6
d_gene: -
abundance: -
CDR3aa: CASSYSGPVYEQYF
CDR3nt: TGTGCCAGCAGTTACTCGGGACCAGTCTACGAGCAGTACTTC

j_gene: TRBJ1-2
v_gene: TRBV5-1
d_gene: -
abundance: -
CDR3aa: CASSSSSGTHYGYTF
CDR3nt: TGCGCCAGCAGCTCCTCCTCCGGGACCCACTATGGCTACACCTTC

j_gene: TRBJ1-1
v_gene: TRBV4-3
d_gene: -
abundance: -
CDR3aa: CASSQEQGVGAFF
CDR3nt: TGCGCCAGCAGCCAAGAACAGGGCGTAGGGGCTTTCTTT

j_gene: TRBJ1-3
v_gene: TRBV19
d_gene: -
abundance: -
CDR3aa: CASSKISGNTIYF
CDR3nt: TGTGCCAGTAGTAAGATCTCTGGAAACACCATATATTTT

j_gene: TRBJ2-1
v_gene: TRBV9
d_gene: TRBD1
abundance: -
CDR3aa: CASSGGQGAIQFF
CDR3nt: TGTGCCAGCAGCGGTGGACAGGGGGCTATTCAGTTCTTC

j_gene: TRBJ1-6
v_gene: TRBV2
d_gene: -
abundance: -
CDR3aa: CASKGLSPLHF
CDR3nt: TGTGCCAGCAAGGGACTTTCACCCCTCCACTTT

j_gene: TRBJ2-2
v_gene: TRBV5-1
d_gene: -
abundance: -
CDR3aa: CASHRDGANTGELFF
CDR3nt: TGCGCCAGCCACCGGGACGGGGCGAACACCGGGGAGCTGTTTTTT

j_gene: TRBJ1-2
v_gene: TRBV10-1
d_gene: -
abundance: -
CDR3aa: CASSESRERCYGYTF
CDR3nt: TGCGCCAGCAGTGAGAGCAGGGAGCGGTGCTATGGCTACACCTTC

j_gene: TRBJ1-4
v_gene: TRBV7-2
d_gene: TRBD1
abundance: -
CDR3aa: CASSRGQGSKEKEKLFF
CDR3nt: TGTGCCAGCAGCAGGGGACAGGGCTCCAAAGAAAAGGAAAAACTGTTTTTT

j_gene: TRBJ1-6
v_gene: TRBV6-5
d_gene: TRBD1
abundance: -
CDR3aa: CASSNGQEMGSPLHF
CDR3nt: TGTGCCAGCAGTAACGGACAGGAGATGGGTTCACCCCTCCACTTT

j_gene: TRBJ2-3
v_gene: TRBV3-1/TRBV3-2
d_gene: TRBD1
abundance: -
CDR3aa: CASSPGTGQRVYTQYF
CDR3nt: TGTGCCAGCAGCCCTGGCACGGGACAGCGTGTCTATACGCAGTATTTT

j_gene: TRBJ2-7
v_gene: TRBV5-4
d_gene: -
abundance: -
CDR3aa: CASSPLGTPTSYEQYF
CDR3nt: TGTGCCAGCAGCCCCCTCGGGACACCAACTTCCTACGAGCAGTACTTC

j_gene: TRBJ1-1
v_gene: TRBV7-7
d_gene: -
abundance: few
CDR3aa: CASSLSGATEAFF
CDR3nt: TGTGCCAGCAGCTTATCAGGGGCCACTGAAGCTTTCTTT

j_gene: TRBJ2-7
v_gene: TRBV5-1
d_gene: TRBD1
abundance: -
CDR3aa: CASSPGRGSGEQYF
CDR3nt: TGCGCCAGCAGCCCAGGCAGGGGGTCGGGGGAGCAGTACTTC

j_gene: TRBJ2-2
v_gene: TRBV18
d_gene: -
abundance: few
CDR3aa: CASSRIARVQVNTGELFF
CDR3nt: TGTGCCAGCTCACGCATAGCTAGGGTCCAAGTTAACACCGGGGAGCTGTTTTTT

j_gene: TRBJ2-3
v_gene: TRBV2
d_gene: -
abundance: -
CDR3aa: CASSETHFRGATQYF
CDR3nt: TGTGCCAGCAGCGAAACGCACTTTAGGGGGGCGACGCAGTATTTT

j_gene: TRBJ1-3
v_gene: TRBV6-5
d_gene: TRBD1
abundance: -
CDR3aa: CASTKAGTAGNTIYF
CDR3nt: TGTGCCAGCACCAAGGCCGGGACAGCTGGAAACACCATATATTTT

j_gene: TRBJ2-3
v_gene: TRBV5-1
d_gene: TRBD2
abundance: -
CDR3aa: CASSARLAGITDTQYF
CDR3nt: TGCGCCAGCAGCGCCCGACTAGCGGGGATAACAGATACGCAGTATTTT

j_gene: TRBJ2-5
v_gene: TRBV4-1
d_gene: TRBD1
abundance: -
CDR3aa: CASSQEGGQRSETQYF
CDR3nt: TGCGCCAGCAGCCAAGAAGGGGGACAGCGGTCTGAGACCCAGTACTTC

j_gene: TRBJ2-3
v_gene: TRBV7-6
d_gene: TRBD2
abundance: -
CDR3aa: CASSLGTSGTTDTQYF
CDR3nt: TGTGCCAGCAGCTTAGGGACTAGCGGAACCACAGATACGCAGTATTTT

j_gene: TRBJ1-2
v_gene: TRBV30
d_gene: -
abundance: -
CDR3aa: CAWRPGASYGYTF
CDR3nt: TGTGCCTGGAGGCCGGGGGCCTCCTATGGCTACACCTTC

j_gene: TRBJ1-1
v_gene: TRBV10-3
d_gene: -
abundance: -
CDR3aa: CAISESGENTEAFF
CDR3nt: TGTGCCATCAGTGAGTCCGGTGAGAACACTGAAGCTTTCTTT

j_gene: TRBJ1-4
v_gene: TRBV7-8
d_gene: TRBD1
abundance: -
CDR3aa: CASSLAGQGREKLFF
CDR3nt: TGTGCCAGCAGCTTAGCAGGACAGGGTCGGGAAAAACTGTTTTTT

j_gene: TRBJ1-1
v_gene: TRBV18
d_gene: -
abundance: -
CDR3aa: CASSLSRGHGGPEAFF
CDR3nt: TGTGCCAGCTCACTGTCACGGGGGCACGGGGGGCCTGAAGCTTTCTTT

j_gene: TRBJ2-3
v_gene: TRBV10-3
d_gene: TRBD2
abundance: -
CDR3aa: CAISESALASGSTDTQYF
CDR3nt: TGTGCCATCAGTGAGTCCGCTCTGGCTAGCGGAAGCACAGATACGCAGTATTTT

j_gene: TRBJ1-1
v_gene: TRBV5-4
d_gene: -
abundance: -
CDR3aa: CASSPGLLNTEAFF
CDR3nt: TGTGCCAGCAGCCCGGGACTGTTGAACACTGAAGCTTTCTTT

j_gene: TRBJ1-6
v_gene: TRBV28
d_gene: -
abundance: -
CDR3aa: CASSLFGNSSPLHF
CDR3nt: TGTGCCAGCAGTCTCTTCGGGAATAGTTCACCCCTCCACTTT

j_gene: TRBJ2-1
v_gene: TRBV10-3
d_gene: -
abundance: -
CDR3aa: CAISSLGDNNEQFF
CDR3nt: TGTGCCATCAGTTCCCTCGGGGATAACAATGAGCAGTTCTTC

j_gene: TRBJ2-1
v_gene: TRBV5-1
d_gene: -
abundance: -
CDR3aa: CASSLAKEGAGNEQFF
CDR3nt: TGCGCCAGCAGCTTGGCCAAGGAGGGGGCGGGCAATGAGCAGTTCTTC

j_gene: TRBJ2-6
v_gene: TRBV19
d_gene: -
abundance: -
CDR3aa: CASSITGSGANVLTF
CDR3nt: TGTGCCAGTAGTATCACAGGGTCCGGGGCCAACGTCCTGACTTTC

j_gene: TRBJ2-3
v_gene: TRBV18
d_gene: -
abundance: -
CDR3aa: CASSPGVADTQYF
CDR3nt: TGTGCCAGCTCACCCGGGGTTGCAGATACGCAGTATTTT

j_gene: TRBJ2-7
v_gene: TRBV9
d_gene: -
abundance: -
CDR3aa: CASSVAPTDYEQYF
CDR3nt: TGTGCCAGCAGCGTAGCTCCAACAGATTACGAGCAGTACTTC

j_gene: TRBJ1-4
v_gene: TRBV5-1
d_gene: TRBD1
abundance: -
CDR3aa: CASSQLTGTREKLFF
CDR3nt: TGCGCCAGCAGCCAGCTGACAGGGACTAGGGAAAAACTGTTTTTT

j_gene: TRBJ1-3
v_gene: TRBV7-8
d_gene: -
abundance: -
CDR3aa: CASSLGRTGGNTIYF
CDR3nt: TGTGCCAGCAGCTTAGGACGGACCGGAGGAAACACCATATATTTT

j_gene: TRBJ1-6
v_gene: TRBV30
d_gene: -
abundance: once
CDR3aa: CAWSPGVFNSPLHF
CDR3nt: TGTGCCTGGAGCCCAGGGGTTTTTAATTCACCCCTCCACTTT

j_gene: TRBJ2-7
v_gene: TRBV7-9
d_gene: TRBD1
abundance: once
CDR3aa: CASSLKTSAGTDYEQYF
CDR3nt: TGTGCCAGCAGCCTGAAGACATCCGCCGGGACAGATTACGAGCAGTACTTC

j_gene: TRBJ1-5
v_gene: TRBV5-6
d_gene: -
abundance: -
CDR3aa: CASRPSRGGQPQHF
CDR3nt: TGTGCCAGCAGACCATCGAGGGGCGGACAGCCCCAGCATTTT

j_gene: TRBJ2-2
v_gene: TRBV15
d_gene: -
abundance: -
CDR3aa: CATSRALFGGELFF
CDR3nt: TGTGCCACCAGCAGGGCGCTATTCGGCGGGGAGCTGTTTTTT

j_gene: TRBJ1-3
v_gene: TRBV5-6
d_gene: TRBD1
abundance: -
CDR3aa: CASSRQGAENTIYF
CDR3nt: TGTGCCAGCAGCCGACAGGGGGCCGAAAACACCATATATTTT

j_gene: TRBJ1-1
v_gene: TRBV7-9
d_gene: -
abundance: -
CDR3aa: CASSLLLPLNTEAFF
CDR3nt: TGTGCCAGCAGCTTATTGTTACCCTTAAACACTGAAGCTTTCTTT

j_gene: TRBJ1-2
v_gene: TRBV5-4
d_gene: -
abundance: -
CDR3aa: CASSPSGTASPWLYTF
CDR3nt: TGTGCCAGCAGCCCAAGCGGGACGGCCTCCCCCTGGCTCTACACCTTC

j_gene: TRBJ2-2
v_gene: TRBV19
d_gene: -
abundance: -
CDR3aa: CASIATGNTGELFF
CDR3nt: TGTGCCAGTATTGCGACGGGCAACACCGGGGAGCTGTTTTTT

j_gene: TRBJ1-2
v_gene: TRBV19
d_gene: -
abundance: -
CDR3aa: CASSIKAGDYGYTF
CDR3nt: TGTGCCAGTAGTATTAAGGCAGGGGACTATGGCTACACCTTC

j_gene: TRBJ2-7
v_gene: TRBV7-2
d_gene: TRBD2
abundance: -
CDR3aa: CASSRGGSSYEQYF
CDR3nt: TGTGCCAGCAGCCGGGGCGGGAGCTCCTACGAGCAGTACTTC

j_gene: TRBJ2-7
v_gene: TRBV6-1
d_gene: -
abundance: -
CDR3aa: CASSEVQDYEQYF
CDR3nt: TGTGCCAGCAGTGAAGTTCAGGATTACGAGCAGTACTTC

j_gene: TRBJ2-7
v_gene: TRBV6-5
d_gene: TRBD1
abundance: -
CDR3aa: CASSSGQGADEQYF
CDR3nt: TGTGCCAGCAGTTCCGGACAGGGGGCCGACGAGCAGTACTTC

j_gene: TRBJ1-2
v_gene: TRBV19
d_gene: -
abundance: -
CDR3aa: CASRPQRGSNYGYTF
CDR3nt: TGTGCCAGTAGACCCCAGCGGGGTTCTAACTATGGCTACACCTTC